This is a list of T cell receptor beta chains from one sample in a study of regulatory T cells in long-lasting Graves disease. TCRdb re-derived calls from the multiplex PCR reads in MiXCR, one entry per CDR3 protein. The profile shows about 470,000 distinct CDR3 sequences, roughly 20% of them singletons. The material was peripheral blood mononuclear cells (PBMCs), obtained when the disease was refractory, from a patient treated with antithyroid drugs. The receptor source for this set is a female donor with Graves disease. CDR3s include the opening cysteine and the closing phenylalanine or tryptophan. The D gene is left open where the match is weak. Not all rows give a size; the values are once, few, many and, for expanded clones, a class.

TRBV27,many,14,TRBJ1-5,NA,CASSLSGPAQPQHF,TGTGCCAGCAGTTTATCTGGGCCGGCCCAGCCCCAGCATTTT
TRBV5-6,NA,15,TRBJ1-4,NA,CASSPRAGANEKLFF,TGTGCCAGCAGCCCGCGGGCAGGGGCTAATGAAAAACTGTTTTTT
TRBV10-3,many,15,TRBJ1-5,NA,CAISEEGLSNQPQHF,TGTGCCATCAGTGAGGAGGGGCTCAGCAATCAGCCCCAGCATTTT
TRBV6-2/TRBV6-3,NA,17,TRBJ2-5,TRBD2,CASTLAWGSGRVETQYF,TGTGCCAGCACCCTGGCCTGGGGTAGCGGGAGAGTAGAGACCCAGTACTTC
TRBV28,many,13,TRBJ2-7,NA,CASKEAVIYEQYF,TGTGCCAGCAAGGAGGCGGTAATCTACGAGCAGTACTTC
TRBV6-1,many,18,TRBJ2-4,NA,CASSSPLRQHIAKNIQYF,TGTGCCAGCTCCTCACCACTCAGACAGCACATAGCCAAAAACATTCAGTACTTC
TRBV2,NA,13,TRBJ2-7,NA,CAAHGSGQYEQYF,TGTGCCGCTCATGGGTCGGGCCAATACGAGCAGTACTTC
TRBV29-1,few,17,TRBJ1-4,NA,CSARGATVLATNEKLFF,TGCAGCGCCCGAGGGGCGACAGTTTTGGCAACTAATGAAAAACTGTTTTTT
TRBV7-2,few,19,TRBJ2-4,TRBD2,CASSLVGQGTSGTQNIQYF,TGTGCCAGCAGCTTAGTCGGGCAGGGAACTAGCGGGACTCAAAACATTCAGTACTTC
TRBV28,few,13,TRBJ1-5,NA,CATIRESNQPQHF,TGTGCCACCATAAGGGAGAGCAATCAGCCCCAGCATTTT
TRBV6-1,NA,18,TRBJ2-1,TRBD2,CASSRVRSSGVIYNEQFF,TGTGCCAGCAGCCGAGTTCGGTCTAGCGGAGTCATATACAATGAGCAGTTCTTC
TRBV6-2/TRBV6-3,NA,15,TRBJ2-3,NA,CASSGPSVSTDTQYF,TGTGCCAGCAGTGGCCCTAGCGTGTCGACAGATACGCAGTATTTT
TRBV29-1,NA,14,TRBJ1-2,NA,CSVEGSGTNYGYTF,TGCAGCGTTGAAGGCTCGGGAACTAACTATGGCTACACCTTC
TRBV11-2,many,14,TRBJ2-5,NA,CASSLVQTQETQYF,TGTGCCAGCAGCTTAGTACAAACCCAAGAGACCCAGTACTTC
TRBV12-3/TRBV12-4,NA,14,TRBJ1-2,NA,CASSAQGPTNGYTF,TGTGCCAGCAGTGCGCAGGGGCCCACGAATGGCTACACCTTC
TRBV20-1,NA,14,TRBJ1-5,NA,CSARDAGYNQPQHF,TGCAGTGCTAGAGATGCAGGGTACAATCAGCCCCAGCATTTT
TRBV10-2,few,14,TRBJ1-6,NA,CASSLGLNNSPLHF,TGCGCCAGCAGTTTGGGTCTGAATAATTCACCCCTCCACTTT
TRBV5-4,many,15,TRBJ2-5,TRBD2,CASSSGIAGGETQYF,TGTGCCAGCAGCTCGGGGATAGCGGGAGGGGAGACCCAGTACTTC
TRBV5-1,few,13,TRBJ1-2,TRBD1,CASSPGQGDGYTF,TGCGCCAGCAGCCCGGGACAGGGGGATGGCTACACCTTC
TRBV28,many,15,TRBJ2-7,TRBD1,CASSLRMTGAYEQYF,TGTGCCAGCAGTTTACGAATGACAGGGGCCTACGAGCAGTACTTC
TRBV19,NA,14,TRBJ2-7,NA,CASSIGAGTYEQYF,TGTGCCAGTAGTATAGGCGCGGGAACCTACGAGCAGTACTTC
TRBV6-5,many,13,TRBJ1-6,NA,CASSYEGGSPLHF,TGTGCCAGCAGTTACGAGGGGGGCTCACCCCTCCACTTT
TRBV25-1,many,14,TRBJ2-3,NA,CASSEGAPTDTQYF,TGTGCCAGCAGTGAGGGGGCCCCCACAGATACGCAGTATTTT
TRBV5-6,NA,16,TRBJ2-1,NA,CASSLEMDPYYNEQFF,TGTGCCAGCAGCTTGGAGATGGACCCTTATTACAATGAGCAGTTCTTC
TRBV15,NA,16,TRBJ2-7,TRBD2,CATSRSTSGYSYEQYF,TGTGCCACCAGCAGGTCCACTAGCGGGTACTCCTACGAGCAGTACTTC
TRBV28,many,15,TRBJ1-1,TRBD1,CASTSPTGVNTEAFF,TGTGCCAGCACTTCCCCGACAGGGGTGAACACTGAAGCTTTCTTT
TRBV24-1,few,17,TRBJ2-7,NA,CATSDLHETQPPYEQYF,TGTGCCACCAGTGATTTGCACGAGACACAACCTCCCTACGAGCAGTACTTC
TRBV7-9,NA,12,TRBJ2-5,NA,CASSSPRGTQYF,TGTGCCAGCAGCTCTCCCCGGGGGACCCAGTACTTC
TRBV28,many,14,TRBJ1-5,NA,CASSLLTSNQPQHF,TGTGCCAGCAGCCTACTTACGAGCAATCAGCCCCAGCATTTT
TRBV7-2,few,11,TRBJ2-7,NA,CASSSATQQYF,TGTGCCAGCAGCTCAGCGACTCAGCAGTACTTC
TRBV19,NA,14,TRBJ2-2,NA,CASSILRVAGELFF,TGTGCCAGTAGTATTTTAAGGGTGGCCGGGGAGCTGTTTTTT
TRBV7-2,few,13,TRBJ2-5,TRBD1,CASRQGRRETQYF,TGTGCCAGCAGACAGGGGCGGAGGGAGACCCAGTACTTC
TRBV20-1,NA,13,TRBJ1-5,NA,CSARTDSNQPQHF,TGCAGTGCTAGGACAGATAGCAATCAGCCCCAGCATTTT
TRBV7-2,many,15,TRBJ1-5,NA,CASSFQSQLNQPQHF,TGTGCCAGCAGCTTTCAATCGCAGCTCAATCAGCCCCAGCATTTT
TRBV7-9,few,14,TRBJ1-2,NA,CASSLAPAPAGYTF,TGTGCCAGCAGCTTAGCCCCGGCTCCGGCCGGCTACACCTTC
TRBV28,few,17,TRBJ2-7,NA,CASSFRQPGRLSYEQYF,TGTGCCAGCAGTTTCAGACAGCCTGGACGGTTGTCCTACGAGCAGTACTTC
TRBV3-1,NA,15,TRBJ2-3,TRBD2,CASSQRSGRTDTQYF,TGTGCCAGCAGCCAACGTAGCGGGAGAACAGATACGCAGTATTTT
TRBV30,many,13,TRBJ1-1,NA,CAWTMTGNTEAFF,TGTGCCTGGACGATGACAGGGAACACTGAAGCTTTCTTT
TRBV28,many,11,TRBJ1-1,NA,CASIGFPGAFF,TGTGCCAGCATCGGTTTTCCCGGAGCTTTCTTT
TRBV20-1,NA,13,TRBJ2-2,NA,CSASAWSPGELFF,TGCAGTGCTAGCGCTTGGTCCCCCGGGGAGCTGTTTTTT
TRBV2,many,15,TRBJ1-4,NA,CASSESARQIEKLFF,TGTGCCAGCAGTGAAAGTGCCAGGCAGATTGAAAAACTGTTTTTT
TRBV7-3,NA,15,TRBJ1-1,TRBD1,CASSSTTGSATEAFF,TGTGCCAGCAGCTCCACGACAGGGAGCGCCACTGAAGCTTTCTTT
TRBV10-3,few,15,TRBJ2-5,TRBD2,CAISESSGRSETQYF,TGTGCCATCAGTGAATCTAGCGGGAGATCGGAGACCCAGTACTTC
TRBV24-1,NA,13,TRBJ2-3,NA,CATSDPRDFGQYF,TGTGCCACCAGTGACCCCCGGGACTTCGGCCAGTATTTT
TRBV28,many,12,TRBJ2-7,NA,CASSFRIYEQYF,TGTGCCAGCAGTTTTAGAATCTACGAGCAGTACTTC
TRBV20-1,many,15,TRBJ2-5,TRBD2,CSATSSGREQETQYF,TGCAGTGCCACGTCTAGCGGGAGGGAACAAGAGACCCAGTACTTC
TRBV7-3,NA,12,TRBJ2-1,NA,CASSSTDNEQFF,TGTGCCAGCAGCTCGACAGACAATGAGCAGTTCTTC
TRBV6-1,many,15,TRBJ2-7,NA,CASTPVRGMGYEQYF,TGTGCCAGCACCCCTGTTCGGGGAATGGGGTACGAGCAGTACTTC
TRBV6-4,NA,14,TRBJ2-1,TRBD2,CASLWGGSLGEQFF,TGTGCCAGCTTATGGGGCGGGAGCCTTGGTGAGCAGTTCTTC
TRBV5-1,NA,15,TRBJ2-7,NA,CASSPRRAYSYEQYF,TGCGCCAGCAGCCCGAGGAGGGCCTACTCCTACGAGCAGTACTTC
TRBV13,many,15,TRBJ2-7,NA,CASSTSRDPFDEQYF,TGTGCCAGCAGCACCTCGAGGGACCCTTTTGACGAGCAGTACTTC
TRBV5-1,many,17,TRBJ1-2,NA,CASSWTGTGERIEGYTF,TGCGCCAGCAGCTGGACCGGGACGGGAGAACGGATAGAAGGCTACACCTTC
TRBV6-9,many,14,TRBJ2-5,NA,CASSYTHSGETQYF,TGTGCCAGCAGTTATACTCACAGTGGGGAGACCCAGTACTTC
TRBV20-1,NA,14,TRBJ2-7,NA,CSARDITVSYEQYF,TGCAGTGCTAGAGATATTACTGTTTCCTACGAGCAGTACTTC
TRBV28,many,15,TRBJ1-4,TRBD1,CASIIGQGRNEKLFF,TGTGCCAGCATTATAGGACAGGGCCGTAATGAAAAACTGTTTTTT
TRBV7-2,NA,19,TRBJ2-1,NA,CASSLAGRDWVSSYNEQFF,TGTGCCAGCAGCTTAGCCGGGCGGGATTGGGTGAGCTCCTACAATGAGCAGTTCTTC
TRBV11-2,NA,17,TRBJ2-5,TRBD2,CASSSLGLAGMRKTQYF,TGTGCCAGCAGTTCCCTCGGACTAGCGGGAATGAGAAAGACCCAGTACTTC
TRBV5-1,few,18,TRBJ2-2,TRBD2,CASSEGLAGGSVTGELFF,TGCGCCAGCAGCGAAGGACTAGCGGGAGGGTCGGTAACCGGGGAGCTGTTTTTT
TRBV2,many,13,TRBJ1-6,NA,CASRRTSGSPLHF,TGTGCCAGCAGAAGGACATCGGGGTCACCCCTCCACTTT
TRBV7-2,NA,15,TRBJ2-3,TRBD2,CASSFPGLAADTQYF,TGTGCCAGCAGCTTCCCGGGACTAGCGGCAGATACGCAGTATTTT